This record looks at one TCR beta chain sequence and its context. Germline V gene lookup returns CDR1 MNHEY and CDR2 SMNVEV (reference sequence). The CDR3 has 14 amino acids. TCRdb re-called the 5' RACE reads and shows each CDR3 protein once, DNA omitted. In all, the sample yields under 600,000 distinct CDR3 sequences. This record comes from a study of T cells expressing NK-cell markers. The receptor comes from a woman aged 50 to 65 in good health. Source material: blood T cells: a sorted CD56 or NKG2C T cell subset, CD4+ or CD8+ T cells, or bulk PBMC T cells (not recorded which). The genes are TRBV27 and TRBJ2-2; with no DNA, the TCRdb D assignment of TRBD2 cannot be verified. The CDR3 sequence: CASMRAGGSGELFF.